This TCR beta chain is drawn from a study of Ad26.COV2.S vaccination and SARS-CoV-2 variants. At the level of the study: By the intramuscular route, Ad26.COV2.S was given once, or twice 56 days apart.

Sequenced by immunoSEQ multiplex PCR; TCRdb stores in-frame clones only, minus some. The profile shows 300,000 to 400,000 clones, roughly 90% of them singletons. As to treatment: some 20 received Ad26.COV2.S at low or high dose, single or two shots; roughly 5 received placebo; per-sample allocation not given. The study sampled participants on day 63 after the first vaccine or placebo injection. A remark on this clone: What it binds is not known.

The V and J ends lost 5 bases and 4 bases respectively, with 12 bases between them. The CDR3 contains 14 residues. The V gene's germline CDR1 is LGHNT and CDR2 FRNRAP. Notes on the study in general: Recipients of vaccine and of placebo showed similar breadth of their non-spike TCR repertoires.

The sample here was peripheral blood, taken in a trial of Ad26.COV2.S vaccine versus placebo. The chain employs TRBV12-5 and TRBJ1-5; D gene ambiguous. The receptor comes from a person between 18 and 65 years old who received the Ad26.COV2.S COVID-19 vaccine or a placebo. The CDR3 nucleotides read TGTGCTAGTGGTCCCGAGGGAGGGAATCAGCCCCAGCATTTT. This sequence encodes CASGPEGGNQPQHF.